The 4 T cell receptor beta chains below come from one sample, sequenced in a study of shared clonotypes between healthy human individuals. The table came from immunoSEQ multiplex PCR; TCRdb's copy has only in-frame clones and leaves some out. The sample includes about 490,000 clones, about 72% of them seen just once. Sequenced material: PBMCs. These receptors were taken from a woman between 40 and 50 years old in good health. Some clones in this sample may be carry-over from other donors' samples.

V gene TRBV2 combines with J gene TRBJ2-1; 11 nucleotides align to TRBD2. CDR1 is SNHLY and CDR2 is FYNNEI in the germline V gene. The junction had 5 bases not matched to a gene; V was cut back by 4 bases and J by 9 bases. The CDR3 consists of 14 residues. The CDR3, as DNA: TGTGCCAGCAGTGGGTTACTAGCGGGGGCTGAGCAGTTCTTC. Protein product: CASSGLLAGAEQFF.

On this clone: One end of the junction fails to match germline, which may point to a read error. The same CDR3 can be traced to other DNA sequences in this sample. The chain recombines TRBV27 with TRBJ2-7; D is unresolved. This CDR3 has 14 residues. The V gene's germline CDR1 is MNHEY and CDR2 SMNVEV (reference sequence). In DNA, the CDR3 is TGTGCCAGCAGTCCCATAACCCGACGATACGAGCAATACTTC. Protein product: CASSPITRRYEQYF.

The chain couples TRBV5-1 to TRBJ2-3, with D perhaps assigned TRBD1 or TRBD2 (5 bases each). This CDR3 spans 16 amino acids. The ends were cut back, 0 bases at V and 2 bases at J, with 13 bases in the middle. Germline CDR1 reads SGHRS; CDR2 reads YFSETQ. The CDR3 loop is CASSLVGRDDTDTQYF. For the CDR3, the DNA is TGCGCCAGCAGCTTGGTTGGTCGGGACGACACAGATACGCAGTATTTT.

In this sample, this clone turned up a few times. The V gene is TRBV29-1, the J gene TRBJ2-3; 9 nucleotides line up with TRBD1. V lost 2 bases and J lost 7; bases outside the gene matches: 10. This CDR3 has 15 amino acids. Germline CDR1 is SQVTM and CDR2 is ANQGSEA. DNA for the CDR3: TGCAGCGTTGAACCGGGACAGGGTCTCGGATATACGCAGTATTTT. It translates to CSVEPGQGLGYTQYF.